This T cell receptor beta chain was sequenced in a study of OX40 agonist ivuxolimab in advanced cancers. Whole-study context: Therapy given before enrollment (anti-PD-1, anti-PD-L1 or anti-CTLA-4) was allowed, and around 44% had some.

This CDR3 comprises 13 residues. Germline V gene lookup returns CDR1 MNHEY and CDR2 SMNVEV (reference sequence). J was trimmed by 8 bases and V by 5 bases; bases with no gene match: 6. TCRdb's copy holds only in-frame clones and misses some; the assay was immunoSEQ multiplex PCR. The sample holds 5,500 to 7,500 clones, roughly 80% seen once. This chain uses TRBV27 with TRBJ2-1; 7 nucleotides agree with TRBD2. The sequencing here drew on CD4+ or CD8+ T cells sorted from blood, taken in a trial of the OX40 agonist ivuxolimab. The clonotype originates from an adult with an advanced solid tumor such as melanoma, head and neck, liver or kidney cancer. Here the CDR3 DNA reads TGTGCCAGCAGTCCTACTAGCGAAGATGAGCAGTTCTTC. Residues: CASSPTSEDEQFF.